These 18 T cell receptor beta chains were sequenced from one sample in a study of OX40 agonist ivuxolimab in advanced cancers. Sequencing was performed with immunoSEQ multiplex PCR; in TCRdb, only in-frame clones are kept and a portion is missing. Counted here are tens of thousands of clones, over 75% occurring once; the ten biggest clones make up around 0.6%. This specimen was CD4+ or CD8+ T cells sorted from blood, taken in a trial of the OX40 agonist ivuxolimab. Receptors originate from an adult with an advanced solid tumor such as melanoma, head and neck, liver or kidney cancer.

This rearrangement joins TRBV6-6 to TRBJ1-1; no firm D call. Germline lookup yields CDR1 MNHNY and CDR2 SVGAGI (reference sequence). V was cut by 8 bases and J by 3 bases, with 7 bases left in between. This CDR3 comprises 11 residues. The CDR3 DNA sequence: TGTGCCAGCCTTGGGGACACTGAAGCTTTCTTT. Amino acids: CASLGDTEAFF.

V is TRBV29-1 and J is TRBJ2-3; 7 nucleotides match TRBD2. Germline CDR1 SQVTM, CDR2 ANQGSEA. V dropped 4 bases and J dropped 1; count of bases not matched to a gene: 8. This CDR3 contains 15 residues. The CDR3 loop is CSVALTSAGTDTQYF. For the CDR3, the DNA is TGCAGCGTTGCGCTTACTAGCGCCGGCACAGATACGCAGTATTTT.

V and J are TRBV28 and TRBJ2-5; 9 bases match TRBD1. This CDR3 contains 16 residues. The germline V gene encodes CDR1 MDHEN and CDR2 SYDVKM. V lost 6 bases, J lost 2 bases, and 10 bases stayed unmatched. The DNA for the CDR3 is TGTGCCAGCAGCCTAACTTCCGGGACAGGGCAAGAGACCCAGTACTTC. Translating gives CASSLTSGTGQETQYF.

This clone was detected only a few times. The J gene is TRBJ2-1, the V gene TRBV27; D perhaps matches TRBD2 (7 bases). The V end was cut by 2 bases, the J end by 0 bases, with 20 bases between. This CDR3 is 19 amino acids long. Germline V gene sequence: CDR1 MNHEY, CDR2 SMNVEV (reference sequence). The CDR3 DNA sequence: TGTGCCAGCAGTTTAACTGCGGGGGCCGTGATCAGCTCCTACAATGAGCAGTTCTTC. Translation: CASSLTAGAVISSYNEQFF.

The chain carries TRBV7-2 and TRBJ2-5; TRBD1 matches 8 bases. The V segment lost 3 bases and the J segment 5 bases; nucleotides outside the gene matches: 5. Germline CDR1 reads SGHTA; CDR2 reads FQGNSA. The length of the CDR3 is 14 residues. The CDR3 sequence: CASSLGQAPETQYF. CDR3 DNA sequence: TGTGCCAGCAGCTTGGGACAGGCACCTGAGACCCAGTACTTC.

This rearrangement joins TRBV27 to TRBJ2-7; 8 positions match TRBD1. CDR1 is MNHEY, CDR2 SMNVEV, per germline (reference sequence). The CDR3 is 17 amino acids. The J segment lost 4 bases and the V segment lost 5 bases, leaving 16 bases of the junction unmatched. The CDR3 loop is CASSPSFAGTGLYEQYF. In DNA form, the CDR3 reads TGTGCCAGCAGTCCCTCGTTCGCCGGGACAGGACTTTACGAGCAGTACTTC.

This chain links TRBV7-8 with TRBJ2-1; 7 positions match TRBD2. With 7 bases clipped from V and 7 bases from J, the junction kept 16 bases outside the gene matches. In germline, CDR1 is SGHVS, CDR2 FQNEAQ. The CDR3 covers 16 residues. The CDR3 loop is CASTPVRGQAGNEQFF. DNA of the CDR3: TGTGCCAGCACCCCGGTTCGAGGGCAAGCGGGGAATGAGCAGTTCTTC.

The chain couples TRBV4-2 to TRBJ2-7; D tentatively fits TRBD1 or TRBD2 (6 bases each). Per the germline V gene, CDR1 is LGHNA and CDR2 is YNFKEQ. The V and J ends lost 5 bases and 0 bases respectively, with 17 bases between them. CDR3 length: 16 residues. The CDR3 sequence: CASSNHLSGASYEQYF. The CDR3 DNA reads as TGTGCCAGCAGCAACCACCTCTCGGGGGCCTCCTACGAGCAGTACTTC.

The J gene is TRBJ2-5, the V gene TRBV2; D call uncertain. Germline assignment: CDR1 SNHLY and CDR2 FYNNEI. CDR3 length: 14 residues. The ends were cut back, 4 bases at V and 1 base at J, with 10 bases in the middle. CDR3 sequence (DNA): TGTGCCAGCAGTGCGTCAGCTATCCAAGAGACCCAGTACTTC. It encodes CASSASAIQETQYF.

The table lists this clone with a count of one. The chain combines TRBV10-2 with TRBJ1-5; D perhaps matches TRBD1 (6 bases). V lost 6 bases and J lost 4, with 16 bases in between. CDR1 WSHSY and CDR2 SAAADI come from the germline V gene. This CDR3 comprises 15 residues. This CDR3 reads CASSPGGAGNQPQHF. The DNA of the CDR3 is TGCGCCAGCAGCCCCGGGGGGGCGGGAAATCAGCCCCAGCATTTT.

V gene TRBV11-2 combines with J gene TRBJ2-2; 12 bases align to TRBD2. After removal of 5 bases from V and 7 bases from J, the junction contained 17 bases not matched to a gene. The CDR3 runs to 19 residues. Germline V lookup: CDR1 SGHAT, CDR2 FQNNGV. CDR3 residues: CASSPPLAGGPISGGELFF. CDR3 DNA: TGTGCCAGCAGCCCGCCCCTAGCGGGGGGGCCGATTAGCGGCGGGGAGCTGTTTTTT.

This chain uses TRBV7-2 with TRBJ2-2, with 10 nucleotides matching TRBD2. V lost 5 bases and J lost 7; bases outside the gene matches: 7. Germline loops: CDR1 SGHTA, CDR2 FQGNSA. The CDR3 contains 15 residues. The CDR3 region is CASSQRGGPHGELFF. Written as DNA, the CDR3 is TGTGCCAGCAGCCAGCGGGGGGGCCCACACGGGGAGCTGTTTTTT.

As concerns this clone: The same CDR3 can be traced to other DNA sequences in this sample. This chain uses TRBV2 with TRBJ2-5; D gene unclear. CDR1 is SNHLY, CDR2 FYNNEI, per germline. V lost 3 bases and J 4 bases, leaving 3 bases between the germline ends. The CDR3 is made up of 11 amino acids. The CDR3 loop reads CASSEGETQYF. In nucleotides, the CDR3 is TGTGCCAGCAGTGAGGGAGAGACCCAGTACTTC.

This sequence joins TRBV27 and TRBJ1-6; D perhaps matches TRBD1 (6 bases). Trimming took 4 bases from V and 4 from J, leaving 20 bases between them. The CDR3 runs to 18 residues. Germline V gene lookup returns CDR1 MNHEY and CDR2 SMNVEV (reference sequence). The CDR3 here is CASSSPGGGQGYNSPLHF. DNA for the CDR3: TGTGCCAGCAGTTCCCCGGGAGGGGGGCAGGGTTATAATTCACCCCTCCACTTT.

The rearrangement uses TRBV5-4 and TRBJ2-6, with unresolved D. The V gene's germline CDR1 is SGHNT and CDR2 YYREEE (reference sequence). The CDR3 consists of 15 residues. Deletions cut 0 bases from V and 7 bases from J, with 11 bases between. CDR3 residues: CASSLEPRDANVLTF. The CDR3, as DNA: TGTGCCAGCAGCTTGGAGCCAAGGGATGCCAACGTCCTGACTTTC.

The rearrangement links TRBV7-2 to TRBJ1-3; 7 bases are a match to TRBD1. The trim removed 3 bases at V and 0 bases at J, leaving 5 bases unmatched. CDR1 SGHTA and CDR2 FQGNSA come from the germline V gene. The CDR3 covers 16 residues. The CDR3 sequence is CASSFQGGPSGNTIYF. The CDR3 region has the DNA TGTGCCAGCAGCTTTCAAGGGGGCCCCTCTGGAAACACCATATATTTT.

Only one count was recorded for this clone. This chain links TRBV6-6 with TRBJ2-3; TRBD1 or TRBD2 may be the D gene (5 bases each). Germline assignment: CDR1 MNHNY and CDR2 SVGAGI (reference sequence). The V end was cut by 2 bases, the J end by 6 bases, with 18 bases between. The CDR3 sequence is 16 residues long. DNA for the CDR3: TGTGCCAGCAGTTACGCGTCCCGAGGGGCCGGGGATACGCAGTATTTT. Translating it yields CASSYASRGAGDTQYF.

This clone is a singleton in its sample. The rearrangement uses TRBV28 and TRBJ2-2; D remains unclear. Trimming left V 4 bases short and J 1 base short, with 7 bases between. The CDR3 loop spans 14 amino acids. Germline V gives CDR1 MDHEN, CDR2 SYDVKM. CDR3: CASSSGGNTGELFF. In DNA, the CDR3 is TGTGCCAGCAGTTCCGGTGGGAACACCGGGGAGCTGTTTTTT.